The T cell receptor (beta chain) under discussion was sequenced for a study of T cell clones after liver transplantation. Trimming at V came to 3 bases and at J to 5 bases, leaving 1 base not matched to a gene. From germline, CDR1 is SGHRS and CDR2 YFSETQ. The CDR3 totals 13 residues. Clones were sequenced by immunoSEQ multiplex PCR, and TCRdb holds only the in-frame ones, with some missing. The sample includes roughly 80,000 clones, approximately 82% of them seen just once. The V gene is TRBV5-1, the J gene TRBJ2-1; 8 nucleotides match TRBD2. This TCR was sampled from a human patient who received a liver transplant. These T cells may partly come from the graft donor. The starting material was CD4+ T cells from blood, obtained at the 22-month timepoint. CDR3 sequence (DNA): TGCGCCAGCAGCTCGGGACTAGACAATGAGCAGTTCTTC. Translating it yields CASSSGLDNEQFF.